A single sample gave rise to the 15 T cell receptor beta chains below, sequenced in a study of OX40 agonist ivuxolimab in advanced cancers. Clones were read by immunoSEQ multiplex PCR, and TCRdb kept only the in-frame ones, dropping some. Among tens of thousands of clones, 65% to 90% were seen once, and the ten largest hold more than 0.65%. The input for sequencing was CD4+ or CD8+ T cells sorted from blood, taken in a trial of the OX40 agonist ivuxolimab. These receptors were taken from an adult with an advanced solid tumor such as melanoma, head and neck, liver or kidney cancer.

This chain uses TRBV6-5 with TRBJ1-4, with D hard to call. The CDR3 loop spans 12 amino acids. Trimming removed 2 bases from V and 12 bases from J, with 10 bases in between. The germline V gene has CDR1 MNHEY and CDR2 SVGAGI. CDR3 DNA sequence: TGTGCCAGCAGTTACACCCACGGGGAACTGTTTTTT. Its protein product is CASSYTHGELFF.

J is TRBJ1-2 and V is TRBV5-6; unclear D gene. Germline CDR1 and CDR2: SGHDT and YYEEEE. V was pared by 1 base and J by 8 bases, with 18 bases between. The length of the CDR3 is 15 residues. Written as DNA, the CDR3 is TGTGCCAGCAGCTTGTATCAGGTTTCCCTAGGGGGCTACACCTTC. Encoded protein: CASSLYQVSLGGYTF. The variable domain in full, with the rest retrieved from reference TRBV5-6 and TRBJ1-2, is DAGVTQSPTHLIKTRGQQVTLRCSPKSGHDTVSWYQQALGQGPQFIFQYYEEEERQRGNFPDRFSGHQFPNYSSELNVNALLLGDSALYLCASSLYQVSLGGYTFGSGTRLTVV.

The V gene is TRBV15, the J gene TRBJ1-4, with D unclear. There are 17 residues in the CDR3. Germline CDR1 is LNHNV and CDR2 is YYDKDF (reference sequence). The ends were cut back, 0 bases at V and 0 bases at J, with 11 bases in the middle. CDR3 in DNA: TGTGCCACCAGCAGAGAACGGCAGGCTGCAACTAATGAAAAACTGTTTTTT. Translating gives CATSRERQAATNEKLFF.

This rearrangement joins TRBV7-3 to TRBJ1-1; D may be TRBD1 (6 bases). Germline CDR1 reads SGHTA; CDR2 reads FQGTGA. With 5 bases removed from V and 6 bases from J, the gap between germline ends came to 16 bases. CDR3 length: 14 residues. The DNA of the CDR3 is TGTGCCAGCAGCCCCGGAGGGGGGTTCGCTGAAGCTTTCTTT. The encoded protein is CASSPGGGFAEAFF.

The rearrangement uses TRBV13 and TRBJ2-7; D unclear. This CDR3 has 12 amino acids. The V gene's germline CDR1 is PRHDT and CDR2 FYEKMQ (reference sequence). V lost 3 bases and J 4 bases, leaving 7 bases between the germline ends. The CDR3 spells CASSFGFYEQYF. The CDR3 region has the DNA TGTGCCAGCAGCTTTGGGTTTTACGAGCAGTACTTC.

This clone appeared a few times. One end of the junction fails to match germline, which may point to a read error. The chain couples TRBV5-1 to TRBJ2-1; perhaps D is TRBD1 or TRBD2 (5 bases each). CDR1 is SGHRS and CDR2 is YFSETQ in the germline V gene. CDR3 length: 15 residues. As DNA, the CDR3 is TGCGCGAGCAGTTCGGCAGGGAGCTCCTACAATGAGCAGTTCTTC. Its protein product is CASSSAGSSYNEQFF.

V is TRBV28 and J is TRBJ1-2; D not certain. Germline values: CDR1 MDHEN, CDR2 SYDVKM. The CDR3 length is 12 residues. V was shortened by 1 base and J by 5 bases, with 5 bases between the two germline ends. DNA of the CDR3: TGTGCCAGCAGTTTATCGGGGTATGGCTACACCTTC. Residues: CASSLSGYGYTF.

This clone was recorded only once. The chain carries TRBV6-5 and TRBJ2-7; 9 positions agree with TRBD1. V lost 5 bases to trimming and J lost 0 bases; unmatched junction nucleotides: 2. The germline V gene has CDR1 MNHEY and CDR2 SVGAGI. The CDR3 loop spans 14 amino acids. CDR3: CASSRTGDSYEQYF. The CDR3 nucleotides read TGTGCCAGCAGTCGGACAGGGGACTCCTACGAGCAGTACTTC.

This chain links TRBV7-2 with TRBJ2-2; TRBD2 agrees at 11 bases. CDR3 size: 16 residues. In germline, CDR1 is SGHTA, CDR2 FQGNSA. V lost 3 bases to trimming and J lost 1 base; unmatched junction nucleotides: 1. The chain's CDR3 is CASSLLAGGNTGELFF. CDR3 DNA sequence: TGTGCCAGCAGCTTGCTAGCGGGAGGGAACACCGGGGAGCTGTTTTTT. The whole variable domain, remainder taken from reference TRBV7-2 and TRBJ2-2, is GAGVSQSPSNKVTEKGKDVELRCDPISGHTALYWYRQSLGQGLEFLIYFQGNSAPDKSGLPSDRFSAERTGGSVSTLTIQRTQQEDSAVYLCASSLLAGGNTGELFFGEGSRLTVL.

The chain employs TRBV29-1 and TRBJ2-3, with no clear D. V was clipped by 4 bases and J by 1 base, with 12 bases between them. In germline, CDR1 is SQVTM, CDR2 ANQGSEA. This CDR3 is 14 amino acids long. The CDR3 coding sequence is TGCAGCGTTGGGGCTGAAGGGCGCACAGATACGCAGTATTTT. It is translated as CSVGAEGRTDTQYF.

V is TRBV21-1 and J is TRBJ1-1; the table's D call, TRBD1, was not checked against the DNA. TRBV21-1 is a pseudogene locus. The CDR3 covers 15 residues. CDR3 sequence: CASSKGGQTNTEAFF. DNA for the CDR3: TGTGCCAGCAGCAAAGGGGGACAGACGAACACTGAAGCTTTCTTT.

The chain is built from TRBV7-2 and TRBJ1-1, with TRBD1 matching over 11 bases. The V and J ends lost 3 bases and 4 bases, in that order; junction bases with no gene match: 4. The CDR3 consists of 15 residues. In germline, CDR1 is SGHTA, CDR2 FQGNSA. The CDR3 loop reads CASSFSGTGGTEAFF. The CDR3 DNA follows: TGTGCCAGCAGCTTTAGCGGGACAGGGGGCACTGAAGCTTTCTTT.

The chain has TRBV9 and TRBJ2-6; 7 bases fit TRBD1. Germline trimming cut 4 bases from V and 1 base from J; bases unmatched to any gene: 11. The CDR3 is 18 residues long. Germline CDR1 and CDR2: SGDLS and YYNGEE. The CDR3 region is CASSSKGGFSSGANVLTF. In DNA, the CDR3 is TGTGCCAGCAGCTCCAAAGGGGGCTTCTCATCTGGGGCCAACGTCCTGACTTTC.

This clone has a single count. In DNA form, the CDR3 reads TGTGCCAGCAGTTACTCTGCGGGAGTGGGGTACAATGAGCAGTTCTTC. It encodes CASSYSAGVGYNEQFF. This chain joins TRBV6-5 and TRBJ2-1; TRBD2 matches 7 bases. Losses at the gene ends were 0 bases for V and 4 bases for J; bases not matched to a gene: 6. The CDR3 contains 16 residues. Germline CDR1 MNHEY, CDR2 SVGAGI.

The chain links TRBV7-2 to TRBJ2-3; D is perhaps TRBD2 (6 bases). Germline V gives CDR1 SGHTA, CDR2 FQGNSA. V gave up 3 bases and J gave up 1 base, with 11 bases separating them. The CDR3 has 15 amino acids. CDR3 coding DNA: TGTGCCAGCAGCTTGGCGAGGAGGGGCACAGATACGCAGTATTTT. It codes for CASSLARRGTDTQYF.